The subject of this entry is one T cell receptor beta chain. Its antigen is currently unknown. CDR1 is LGHNA, CDR2 YSLEER, per germline. The CDR3 runs 18 residues. With 1 base clipped from V and 6 bases from J, the junction kept 13 bases outside the gene matches. The data were produced by immunoSEQ multiplex PCR, yet TCRdb's version contains in-frame clones alone and is incomplete. The sample consists of roughly 2,000,000 clones, approximately 94% of them appearing once. This entry comes from a study of shared clonotypes between healthy human individuals. Study observations and caveats: Sharing across a few donors was seen in 4% to 6.5% of naive CD4 clonotypes.

Naive CD8 isolation took CD45RO-negative cells positively selected for CCR7 and excluded terminally differentiated effector memory CD45RA+ cells. The chain employs TRBV4-3 and TRBJ2-2; the match to TRBD1 covers 8 bases. This clonotype was obtained from a man aged 18 to 29 in good health. Sequences were obtained from naive CD8+ T cells sorted from blood. The CDR3 region has the DNA TGCGCCAGCAGCCAAGCCCGGACAGGGAATGTAGGAGCCGGGGAGCTGTTTTTT. Amino acid sequence: CASSQARTGNVGAGELFF.